The sequence of this T cell receptor (beta chain) was determined in a study of blood T cell repertoires in COVID-19. For the study at large: Collection of acute and convalescent COVID-19 samples took place in the United States, Italy and Spain. T cells, B-cell-depleted T cells, or PBMCs supplied cDNA or gDNA.

Original processing notes: Counts of nucleated cells, estimated from reference gene primer amplification, were obtained. Sequencing was performed with immunoSEQ multiplex PCR; in TCRdb, only in-frame clones are kept and a portion is missing. Clonal size and the V and J genes are those of that table, whereas D and trimming came from the DNA. The sample carries over 250,000 clones, 86% recorded once. The CDR3 extends over 15 amino acids. Per germline, CDR1 SGHTA and CDR2 FQGNSA. The ends were cut back, 6 bases at V and 1 base at J, with 13 bases in the middle. This rearrangement joins TRBV7-2 to TRBJ1-3; no firm D call. Material: peripheral blood. The sequence was obtained from a man aged 40-55 years who had recovered from COVID-19. CDR3 residues: CASSQDRGSGNTIYF. For the CDR3, the DNA is TGTGCCAGCAGTCAAGATCGGGGTTCTGGAAACACCATATATTTT.